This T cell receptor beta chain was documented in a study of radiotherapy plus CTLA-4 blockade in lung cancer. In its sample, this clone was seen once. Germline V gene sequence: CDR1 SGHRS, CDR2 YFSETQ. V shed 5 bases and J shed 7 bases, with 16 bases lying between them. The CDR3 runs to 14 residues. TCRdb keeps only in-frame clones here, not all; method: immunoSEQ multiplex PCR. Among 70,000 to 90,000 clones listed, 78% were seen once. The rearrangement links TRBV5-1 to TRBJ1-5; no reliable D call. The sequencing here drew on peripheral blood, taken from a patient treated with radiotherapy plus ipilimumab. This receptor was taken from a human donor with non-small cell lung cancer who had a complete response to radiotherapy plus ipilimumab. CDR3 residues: CASSVSSGEQPQHF. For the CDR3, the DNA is TGCGCCAGCAGTGTTTCAAGCGGTGAACAGCCCCAGCATTTT.